This T cell receptor (beta chain) was observed in a study of T-cell reconstitution after alpha-beta-depleted transplantation in children. Study-level findings and limits: At one year after transplant, newly produced T cells mostly accounted for T-cell counts and diversity. As was reported, about two months after transplant, alpha-beta T cells came from several hundred expanded graft clones. Certain patients had high TCRbeta diversity at day 60, and it came from recipient T cells and thymic progenitors that survived.

Germline CDR1 reads SGHRS; CDR2 reads YFSETQ. The CDR3 runs 17 residues. V lost 1 base and J 4 bases, leaving 21 bases between the germline ends. This clonotype has just a few counts. The antigen is undetermined. It was with unique molecular identifiers that the TCRbeta library was prepared. MiXCR, run by TCRdb on the PCR reads, gives a single entry per CDR3 protein. The repertoire holds 300,000 to 400,000 distinct CDR3 sequences, with roughly 25% as singletons. The clonotype comes from a male patient younger than 18 who had a stem cell transplant for acute lymphoblastic leukemia, so the T cells may come from the graft donor. The starting material was PBMCs, mostly from graft donor cells, obtained 180 days after TCRalphabeta/CD19-depleted stem cell transplant. The chain joins TRBV5-1 to TRBJ2-7; D possibly matches TRBD1 or TRBD2 (6 bases each). CDR3 sequence: CASSLSSAQGRWYEQYF. Written as DNA, the CDR3 is TGCGCCAGCAGCTTGTCTAGCGCACAGGGAAGATGGTACGAGCAGTACTTC.